Below are 24 T cell receptor beta chains sequenced from a single sample in a study of technical replicates of blood from a handful of donors. Using immunoSEQ multiplex PCR, the repertoire was profiled, and TCRdb retains in-frame clones only, with some absent. The sample has approximately 64,000 clones, around 87% seen once. Sequencing used PBMCs. The origin of the receptors is a human donor in good health. Some clones in this sample may be carry-over from other donors' samples.

The V gene is TRBV5-4, the J gene TRBJ1-1, with a possible D match to TRBD1 (5 bases). CDR1 and CDR2 (germline): SGHNT, YYREEE (reference sequence). CDR3 length: 15 amino acids. The germline V and J ends were trimmed by 4 bases and 6 bases, with 19 bases remaining between them. Written as DNA, the CDR3 is TGTGCCAGCAGCCGCTGGGGGGATACCCTGCCTGAAGCTTTCTTT. Residues: CASSRWGDTLPEAFF.

The chain links TRBV30 to TRBJ1-1; no clear D gene. V was pared by 3 bases and J by 1 base, with 9 bases between. Germline assignment: CDR1 GTSNPN and CDR2 SVGIG (reference sequence). The CDR3 contains 13 residues. The CDR3, as DNA: TGTGCCTGGAGGGAACAGCCGAACACTGAAGCTTTCTTT. Translated, it gives CAWREQPNTEAFF.

This rearrangement joins TRBV7-9 to TRBJ2-7; 8 nucleotides align to TRBD2. V gave up 1 base and J gave up 4 bases; unmatched junction bases: 6. In germline, CDR1 is SEHNR, CDR2 FQNEAQ (reference sequence). The CDR3 loop spans 15 amino acids. CDR3 amino acids: CASSLETSGEYEQYF. For the CDR3, the DNA is TGTGCCAGCAGCTTAGAAACTAGCGGAGAATACGAGCAGTACTTC.

This sequence joins TRBV19 and TRBJ2-3; D is possibly TRBD2 (6 bases). V gave up 2 bases and J gave up 1 base, with 10 bases separating them. Per the germline V gene, CDR1 is LNHDA and CDR2 is SQIVND (reference sequence). The CDR3 length is 15 residues. The CDR3: CASSIREARTDTQYF. CDR3 sequence (DNA): TGTGCCAGTAGTATAAGGGAGGCCCGCACAGATACGCAGTATTTT.

The V gene is TRBV18, the J gene TRBJ2-5; tentatively, D is TRBD1 (6 bases). Per the germline V gene, CDR1 is KGHSH and CDR2 is LQKENI. The CDR3 is made up of 14 amino acids. V dropped 3 bases and J dropped 4 bases, with 12 bases sitting between them. The CDR3 region is CASSPTDRRETQYF. CDR3 coding DNA: TGTGCCAGCTCACCGACCGACAGGCGAGAGACCCAGTACTTC.

This rearrangement joins TRBV9 to TRBJ1-1, with TRBD1 identical over 9 bases. From germline, CDR1 is SGDLS and CDR2 YYNGEE. The CDR3 covers 16 residues. Trimming cost V 2 bases and J 2 bases; bases outside gene matches: 7. The CDR3 reads CASSVYGTGLNTEAFF. CDR3 nucleotide sequence: TGTGCCAGCAGCGTTTACGGGACAGGGCTAAACACTGAAGCTTTCTTT.

This clone has only one observation. The V and J genes are TRBV21-1 and TRBJ1-5. TRBV21-1 is designated a pseudogene. The CDR3 sequence is 17 residues long. The CDR3 bases are TGTGCCAGCAGCAAAGAAGGCCGCGGGTCCAGCAATCAGCCCCAGCATTTT. Its translation: CASSKEGRGSSNQPQHF.

The CDR3 region is CATSRGAGTATEAFF. CDR3 coding DNA: TGTGCCACCAGCAGGGGGGCGGGTACGGCAACTGAAGCTTTCTTT. The rearrangement uses TRBV15 and TRBJ1-1, with D tentatively TRBD1 (6 bases). CDR1 and CDR2 from the germline V gene are LNHNV and YYDKDF (reference sequence). This CDR3 has 15 residues. Trimming removed 3 bases at V and 5 bases at J, with 16 bases between.

The CDR3: CASSVVPGGPSAQYF. In DNA, the CDR3 is TGTGCCAGCAGCGTAGTTCCGGGAGGGCCTTCGGCGCAGTATTTT. The chain has TRBV9 and TRBJ2-3; 8 nucleotides match TRBD2. The V and J ends lost 0 bases and 10 bases, in that order; junction bases with no gene match: 10. The CDR3 contains 15 residues. CDR1 SGDLS and CDR2 YYNGEE come from the germline V gene.

The CDR3 protein is CASSLERLAGLLSSYNEQFF. The CDR3 bases are TGTGCCAGCAGCTTAGAGCGGCTAGCGGGGTTACTTAGCTCCTACAATGAGCAGTTCTTC. The genes are TRBV13 and TRBJ2-1; 9 nucleotides align to TRBD2. J lost 0 bases, V lost 1 base, and 13 bases had no gene match. Per the germline V gene, CDR1 is PRHDT and CDR2 is FYEKMQ (reference sequence). CDR3 length equals 20 residues.

The genes are TRBV18 and TRBJ2-1, with D possibly TRBD2 on 5 matching bases. Germline loops: CDR1 KGHSH, CDR2 LQKENI. Trimming removed 6 bases at V and 1 base at J, with 16 bases between. The CDR3 has 16 residues. This chain's CDR3 is CASSLRPGKSYNEQFF. The CDR3, as DNA: TGTGCCAGCTCTCTGCGGCCCGGGAAGTCCTACAATGAGCAGTTCTTC.

This sequence joins TRBV4-2 and TRBJ2-7; the D is unclear. CDR1 is LGHNA, CDR2 YNFKEQ, per germline. The CDR3 covers 11 residues. With 3 bases removed from V and 4 bases from J, the gap between germline ends came to 4 bases. CDR3 nucleotides: TGTGCCAGCAGCCAGAGGTACGAGCAGTACTTC. Translation gives CASSQRYEQYF.

The chain carries TRBV4-2 and TRBJ2-2; tentatively, D is TRBD2 (6 bases). The CDR3 spans 16 residues. CDR1 is LGHNA and CDR2 is YNFKEQ in the germline V gene. V was pared by 0 bases and J by 3 bases, with 11 bases between. CDR3 DNA: TGTGCCAGCAGCCAAGATCTGTGGGGGGACACCGGGGAGCTGTTTTTT. Amino acid sequence: CASSQDLWGDTGELFF.

V and J are TRBV6-6 and TRBJ1-1; 7 positions agree with TRBD1. Germline V gene lookup returns CDR1 MNHNY and CDR2 SVGAGI (reference sequence). The J segment lost 2 bases and the V segment lost 10 bases, leaving 10 bases of the junction unmatched. CDR3 size: 14 residues. DNA of the CDR3: TGTGCCACCCTGAGTGGGACAGCAAACACTGAAGCTTTCTTT. Translated, it gives CATLSGTANTEAFF.

The chain has TRBV11-3 and TRBJ1-4; no definite D call. Between the trimmed V and J ends, which lost 5 bases and 7 bases, there was a span of 11 bases. The CDR3 is made up of 13 amino acids. The germline CDR1 and CDR2 sequences are SGHNT and YENEEA. The CDR3 here is CASSLGRGEKLFF. The CDR3 nucleotides are TGTGCCAGCAGCCTGGGCCGGGGTGAAAAACTGTTTTTT.

V usage is TRBV4-3 and J usage is TRBJ2-3; no clear D gene. The CDR3 totals 16 residues. V lost 4 bases, J lost 2 bases, and 16 bases lay in between. Germline V lookup: CDR1 LGHNA, CDR2 YSLEER. The CDR3 spells CASSLRLLTATDTQYF. The CDR3 DNA follows: TGCGCCAGCAGCCTAAGACTCCTGACGGCCACAGATACGCAGTATTTT.

This CDR3 reads CASSGPGAGGSVSTDTQYF. The CDR3 DNA sequence: TGTGCCAGCAGCGGCCCCGGCGCGGGGGGTAGCGTGAGCACAGATACGCAGTATTTT. This rearrangement joins TRBV7-9 to TRBJ2-3; 8 nucleotides line up with TRBD2. V was pared by 5 bases and J by 0 bases, with 16 bases of the junction left unmatched. Germline values: CDR1 SEHNR, CDR2 FQNEAQ (reference sequence). This CDR3 has 19 amino acids.

V and J are TRBV7-8 and TRBJ1-1, with 9 bases fitting TRBD1. The germline V gene encodes CDR1 SGHVS and CDR2 FQNEAQ. The CDR3 has 14 residues. V lost 5 bases and J lost 4; bases outside the gene matches: 5. The CDR3 sequence: CASSTDRGVTEAFF. CDR3 in DNA: TGTGCCAGCAGCACTGACAGGGGGGTCACTGAAGCTTTCTTT.

V gene TRBV30 combines with J gene TRBJ1-2, with 7 bases that match TRBD1. J gave up 1 base and V 5 bases, and 4 bases lay outside the gene matches. The CDR3 is 13 amino acids. The V gene's germline CDR1 is GTSNPN and CDR2 SVGIG (reference sequence). CDR3 protein: CAWQNRGNYGYTF. DNA for the CDR3: TGTGCCTGGCAAAACAGGGGTAACTATGGCTACACCTTC.

The V and J genes are TRBV6-1 and TRBJ2-1, with 10 nucleotides matching TRBD2. Germline assignment: CDR1 MNHNS and CDR2 SASEGT. The CDR3 has 17 residues. The J segment lost 4 bases and the V segment lost 6 bases, leaving 12 bases of the junction unmatched. The CDR3 coding sequence is TGTGCCAGCAGAGAATTAGAGACTAGCGGGTCTTACAATGAGCAGTTCTTC. This encodes CASRELETSGSYNEQFF.

The rearrangement uses TRBV11-2 and TRBJ2-1; 9 nucleotides align to TRBD2. J lost 0 bases, V lost 3 bases, and 0 bases had no gene match. The length of the CDR3 is 15 residues. CDR1 is SGHAT, CDR2 FQNNGV, per germline. The CDR3 loop reads CASSFSGSSYNEQFF. As DNA, the CDR3 is TGTGCCAGCAGCTTTAGCGGGAGCTCCTACAATGAGCAGTTCTTC.

The rearrangement joins TRBV7-9 to TRBJ2-7; D is possibly TRBD2 (6 bases). V was cut by 5 bases and J by 4 bases, with 21 bases left in between. This CDR3 comprises 16 residues. Germline loops: CDR1 SEHNR, CDR2 FQNEAQ (reference sequence). CDR3 in DNA: TGTGCCAGCAGCCCGCTCCGGGACTCACCCGATTACGAGCAGTACTTC. Its translation is CASSPLRDSPDYEQYF.

The rearrangement links TRBV11-2 to TRBJ2-7; tentative D call: TRBD2 (7 bases). The germline gives CDR1 SGHAT, CDR2 FQNNGV. V was cut by 1 base and J by 5 bases, with 24 bases left in between. The CDR3 length is 18 residues. The CDR3 DNA reads TGTGCCAGCAGCTTAGGGGGCCAATATCTCGCGGGGGCTCACGAGCAGTACTTC. It encodes CASSLGGQYLAGAHEQYF.

This clone was detected only a few times. This chain uses TRBV9 with TRBJ1-5; possibly TRBD1 for D (5 bases). V lost 3 bases, J lost 1 base, and 17 bases lay in between. This CDR3 contains 17 residues. Looked up from germline, CDR1 is SGDLS and CDR2 is YYNGEE. The CDR3 sequence: CASSAGTGGISNQPQHF. The CDR3 DNA is TGTGCCAGCAGCGCTGGGACTGGGGGAATAAGCAATCAGCCCCAGCATTTT.